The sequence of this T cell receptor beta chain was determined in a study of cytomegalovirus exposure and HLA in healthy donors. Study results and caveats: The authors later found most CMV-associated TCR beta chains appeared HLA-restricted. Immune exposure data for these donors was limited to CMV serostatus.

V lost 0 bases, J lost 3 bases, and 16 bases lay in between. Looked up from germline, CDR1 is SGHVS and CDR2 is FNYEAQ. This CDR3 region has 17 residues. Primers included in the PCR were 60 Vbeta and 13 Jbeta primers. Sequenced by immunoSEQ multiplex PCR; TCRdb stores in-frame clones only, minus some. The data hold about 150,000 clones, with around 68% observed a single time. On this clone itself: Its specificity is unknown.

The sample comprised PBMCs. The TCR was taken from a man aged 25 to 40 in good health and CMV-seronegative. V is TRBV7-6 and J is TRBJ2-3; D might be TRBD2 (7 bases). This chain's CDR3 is CASSLAPGGASTDTQYF. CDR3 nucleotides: TGTGCCAGCAGCTTAGCGCCGGGGGGCGCGTCGACAGATACGCAGTATTTT.